The clone carrying this T cell receptor beta chain was seen only once. The antigen remains unidentified. The data were obtained in a study of shared clonotypes between healthy human individuals. Germline CDR1 and CDR2: ENHRY and SYGVKD. Trimming removed 8 bases at V and 5 bases at J, with 12 bases between. The CDR3 covers 12 residues. Notes on the study in general: Naive subsets generally exceeded memory subsets in estimated richness.

Genomic DNA of every subset was divided equally among multiple immunoSEQ plates. Sequenced by immunoSEQ multiplex PCR; TCRdb stores in-frame clones only, minus some. The profile shows over a million clones, 70% to 80% of them singletons. This TCR was sampled from a man between 18 and 29 years old in good health. V and J are TRBV10-3 and TRBJ2-5; maybe TRBD2 (6 bases). The sample consisted of memory CD4+ T cells sorted from blood. Subset noted: CD45RA-negative fraction. The CDR3 bases are TGTGCCATCCAGGACGGAGGGGAGACCCAGTACTTC. It is translated as CAIQDGGETQYF.